What follows describes a single T cell receptor (beta chain). CDR1 is MNHEY and CDR2 is SVGEGT in the germline V gene. The length of the CDR3 is 12 residues. V lost 4 bases and J 5 bases, leaving 8 bases between the germline ends. The data were taken from a study of blood T cell repertoires in COVID-19. As handled by the study authors: Amplified reference gene primers provided the basis for estimating nucleated cell counts. TCRdb's copy holds only in-frame clones and misses some; the assay was immunoSEQ multiplex PCR. From that table come the V and J calls and clone size; the DNA was used to work out D and trimming. The sample carries 300,000 or so clones, about 92% recorded once.

The origin of this receptor is a man between 60 and 70 years old who had recovered from COVID-19. Sequencing was performed on PBMCs or T cells enriched from blood (not recorded which). The V call is TRBV6-2 or TRBV6-3, the J call TRBJ2-5; D unresolved. The DNA of the CDR3 is TGTGCCAGCAGTTCCCTACCGGAGACCCAGTACTTC. It encodes CASSSLPETQYF.